The 25 T cell receptor beta chains below come from one sample, sequenced in a study of blood T cell repertoires in COVID-19. Using immunoSEQ multiplex PCR, the repertoire was profiled, and TCRdb retains in-frame clones only, with some absent. Altogether some 97,000 clones are present, approximately 91% being singletons, with the ten largest covering about 6.5%. What was sequenced was peripheral blood. The receptors stem from a woman in her fifties or sixties with acute or convalescent COVID-19.

V and J are TRBV15 and TRBJ2-5; D perhaps matches TRBD2 (6 bases). The V gene's germline CDR1 is LNHNV and CDR2 YYDKDF (reference sequence). The CDR3 contains 14 residues. V lost 3 bases to trimming and J lost 4 bases, with 12 bases between them. The CDR3 DNA sequence: TGTGCCACCAGCAGGGACTACCTGAGAGAGACCCAGTACTTC. Its translation: CATSRDYLRETQYF.

This clone has a single count. The chain links TRBV19 to TRBJ1-1; D gene uncertain. The CDR3 contains 16 residues. Between the trimmed V and J ends, which lost 8 bases and 0 bases, there was a span of 19 bases. Germline lookup yields CDR1 LNHDA and CDR2 SQIVND (reference sequence). CDR3: CASLRTVPPLNTEAFF. The CDR3 DNA follows: TGTGCCAGTCTCCGAACAGTCCCCCCTTTGAACACTGAAGCTTTCTTT.

CDR3 DNA sequence: TGTGCTAGTGGTCCAGGGATGGGCAATCAGCCCCAGCATTTT. It yields the protein CASGPGMGNQPQHF. The rearrangement joins TRBV12-5 to TRBJ1-5; perhaps TRBD1 as D (5 bases). Trimming took off 5 bases at V and 2 bases at J, with 10 bases between the two ends. This CDR3 has 14 amino acids. Germline V gene sequence: CDR1 LGHNT, CDR2 FRNRAP.

The gene calls are TRBV24-1 and TRBJ2-1; possibly TRBD2 for D (6 bases). V was pared by 0 bases and J by 5 bases, with 10 bases between. The CDR3 contains 15 residues. CDR1 and CDR2 (germline): KGHDR, SFDVKD. In nucleotides, the CDR3 is TGTGCCACCAGTGATTTGATTGGAGGGAACAATGAGCAGTTCTTC. Protein: CATSDLIGGNNEQFF.

The chain couples TRBV11-3 to TRBJ2-1; weak D call: TRBD2 (6 bases). Germline CDR1 reads SGHNT; CDR2 reads YENEEA. The length of the CDR3 is 16 residues. Trimming took off 0 bases at V and 4 bases at J, with 13 bases between the two ends. The CDR3 is CASSLDGPSAYNEQFF. DNA for the CDR3: TGTGCCAGCAGCTTAGATGGCCCTAGCGCTTACAATGAGCAGTTCTTC.

The chain combines TRBV4-1 with TRBJ2-6; a weak D match, TRBD2 (7 bases). The germline V gene has CDR1 MGHRA and CDR2 YSYEKL. The V end lost 7 bases, the J end lost 10 bases, and 17 bases lay between the germline ends. The CDR3 is 14 residues long. CDR3 DNA sequence: TGCGCCAGCACCCCTGGGGGGGCGCCGAACGTCCTGACTTTC. This sequence encodes CASTPGGAPNVLTF.

This chain links TRBV15 with TRBJ1-2, with TRBD1 matching over 9 bases. Per the germline V gene, CDR1 is LNHNV and CDR2 is YYDKDF (reference sequence). The CDR3 is made up of 18 amino acids. V lost 0 bases, J lost 4 bases, and 12 bases stayed unmatched. DNA for the CDR3: TGTGCCACCAGCAGAGACGCCGGGACAGGGATCGTCGCCTATGGCTACACCTTC. This translates into CATSRDAGTGIVAYGYTF.

The chain carries TRBV19 and TRBJ1-2; no clear D gene. The V gene lost 7 bases and the J gene lost 8 bases, with 14 bases spanning the gap. The CDR3 runs to 12 residues. Germline CDR1 reads LNHDA; CDR2 reads SQIVND (reference sequence). The CDR3 sequence: CASNRGRLGYTF. The CDR3 coding sequence is TGTGCCAGTAATAGAGGGCGTCTCGGCTACACCTTC.

This chain joins TRBV6-5 and TRBJ1-1; possibly TRBD1 for D (6 bases). V lost 4 bases, J lost 8 bases, and 14 bases lay in between. This CDR3 contains 13 residues. Germline V lookup: CDR1 MNHEY, CDR2 SVGAGI. CDR3: CASSSNRVGEAFF. The CDR3 nucleotides are TGTGCCAGCAGTTCAAACAGGGTGGGGGAAGCTTTCTTT.

CDR3: CASSSLTRGTGELFF. The DNA for the CDR3 is TGTGCCAGCAGTTCCCTGACACGGGGCACCGGGGAGCTGTTTTTT. V usage is TRBV6-6 and J usage is TRBJ2-2, with D possibly TRBD2 on 5 matching bases. Germline CDR1 reads MNHNY; CDR2 reads SVGAGI (reference sequence). V lost 4 bases and J lost 4, with 13 bases in between. The CDR3 has 15 residues.

V is TRBV27 and J is TRBJ2-5; maybe TRBD1 (6 bases). Trimming pared 6 bases from V and 6 bases from J, leaving 17 bases between. The CDR3 length is 14 residues. Germline V gene lookup returns CDR1 MNHEY and CDR2 SMNVEV (reference sequence). The CDR3 loop is CASSRSGRGQTQYF. CDR3 nucleotide sequence: TGTGCCAGCAGCCGGTCGGGCAGGGGTCAGACCCAGTACTTC.

V and J are TRBV28 and TRBJ1-5, with 8 bases fitting TRBD1. The CDR3 is made up of 13 amino acids. CDR1 MDHEN and CDR2 SYDVKM come from the germline V gene. Trimming took 9 bases from V and 4 from J; bases not matched to a gene: 5. The CDR3 loop reads CASRQGINQPQHF. The DNA of the CDR3 is TGTGCCAGTAGACAGGGGATAAATCAGCCCCAGCATTTT.

The sample holds one count of this clone. This sequence joins TRBV2 and TRBJ2-1, with 13 bases matching TRBD2. CDR1 SNHLY and CDR2 FYNNEI come from the germline V gene. Trimming at V came to 6 bases and at J to 6 bases, leaving 8 bases not matched to a gene. This CDR3 spans 16 amino acids. The CDR3 DNA sequence: TGTGCCAGCAGCGACTTAAGACTAGCGGGGGGCAATGAGCAGTTCTTC. Its translation is CASSDLRLAGGNEQFF.

The V and J genes are TRBV10-1 and TRBJ1-1; D is undetermined. The CDR3 runs to 13 residues. In germline, CDR1 is WNHNN, CDR2 SYGVQD (reference sequence). The V gene lost 7 bases and the J gene lost 6 bases, with 15 bases spanning the gap. CDR3 protein: CASKTRRDSEAFF. CDR3 nucleotides: TGCGCCAGCAAGACTCGGAGGGATTCTGAAGCTTTCTTT.

The chain uses TRBV18 and TRBJ1-1; D perhaps matches TRBD1 (6 bases). The germline V and J ends were trimmed by 3 bases and 0 bases, with 11 bases remaining between them. Per the germline V gene, CDR1 is KGHSH and CDR2 is LQKENI. The CDR3 contains 15 residues. This chain's CDR3 is CASSPGGSMNTEAFF. The CDR3 DNA sequence: TGTGCCAGCTCACCTGGGGGCTCCATGAACACTGAAGCTTTCTTT.

The chain is built from TRBV29-1 and TRBJ1-2; D is undetermined. V lost 3 bases to trimming and J lost 6 bases, with 8 bases between them. Germline V gene lookup returns CDR1 SQVTM and CDR2 ANQGSEA. This CDR3 contains 11 residues. CDR3 DNA: TGCAGCGTTGACGGGTTGGATGGCTACACCTTC. Translating it yields CSVDGLDGYTF.

The chain links TRBV19 to TRBJ2-1; TRBD1 matches 7 bases. The CDR3 covers 16 residues. After removal of 4 bases from V and 8 bases from J, the junction contained 14 bases not matched to a gene. Germline CDR1 is LNHDA and CDR2 is SQIVND (reference sequence). DNA of the CDR3: TGTGCCAGTAGTACTCGACCGACAGGGTCGGCCTATGAGCAGTTCTTC. Amino acid sequence: CASSTRPTGSAYEQFF.

This chain links TRBV27 with TRBJ1-2; D perhaps matches TRBD1 (5 bases). The CDR3 is 13 amino acids. The V end lost 5 bases, the J end lost 7 bases, and 14 bases lay between the germline ends. CDR1 and CDR2 (germline): MNHEY, SMNVEV (reference sequence). CDR3 amino acids: CASSRSGTGGYTF. The CDR3 DNA sequence: TGTGCCAGCAGTAGATCAGGGACTGGTGGCTACACCTTC.

The chain couples TRBV10-3 to TRBJ1-3, with a possible D match to TRBD1 (6 bases). Trimming cost V 1 base and J 4 bases, with 11 bases left between them. CDR1 ENHRY and CDR2 SYGVKD come from the germline V gene. The CDR3 loop spans 15 amino acids. The chain's CDR3 is CAISEFQGKGNTIYF. The CDR3 DNA follows: TGTGCCATCAGTGAGTTTCAGGGGAAGGGAAACACCATATATTTT.

The V gene is TRBV28, the J gene TRBJ2-3, with TRBD2 identical over 9 bases. The CDR3 covers 15 residues. Trimming removed 5 bases from V and 3 bases from J; junction bases left unmatched: 6. Germline V gene data show CDR1 as MDHEN and CDR2 as SYDVKM. This CDR3 reads CASSTISGRTDTQYF. The CDR3 DNA reads TGTGCCAGCAGTACGATAAGCGGGAGGACAGATACGCAGTATTTT.

The chain recombines TRBV5-4 with TRBJ2-1, with 9 bases matching TRBD2. The CDR3 totals 15 residues. Germline-derived CDR1 and CDR2 are SGHNT and YYREEE (reference sequence). The ends lost 2 bases at V and 7 bases at J; junction bases unmatched: 7. CDR3 DNA sequence: TGTGCCAGCAGCTTAGACTGGACTAGCGAGAATGAGCAGTTCTTC. Amino acid sequence: CASSLDWTSENEQFF.

V gene TRBV4-2 combines with J gene TRBJ1-2; D unclear. CDR1 is LGHNA and CDR2 is YNFKEQ in the germline V gene. V was clipped by 0 bases and J by 4 bases, with 3 bases between them. The CDR3 totals 12 residues. The CDR3 here is CASSQDVYGYTF. Here the CDR3 DNA reads TGTGCCAGCAGCCAAGACGTCTATGGCTACACCTTC.

The CDR3 DNA sequence: TGTGCCAGCACAGGAGTTGGACTAGCGACGAATACGCAGTATTTT. Amino acid sequence: CASTGVGLATNTQYF. This chain uses TRBV11-3 with TRBJ2-3; 9 positions match TRBD2. V lost 7 bases, J lost 7 bases, and 12 bases stayed unmatched. The CDR3 contains 15 residues. Germline V gives CDR1 SGHNT, CDR2 YENEEA.

The CDR3 DNA reads as TGTGCCAGCAGCTCCTGGGAGAGGACAGGGAAGTCTGATGAGCAGTTCTTC. The encoded protein is CASSSWERTGKSDEQFF. The chain couples TRBV7-9 to TRBJ2-1, with TRBD1 matching 8 bases. CDR1 is SEHNR, CDR2 FQNEAQ, per germline (reference sequence). The CDR3 spans 17 residues. V was pared by 4 bases and J by 8 bases, with 16 bases of the junction left unmatched.

The chain joins TRBV11-2 to TRBJ1-2; 12 positions match TRBD1. Germline V lookup: CDR1 SGHAT, CDR2 FQNNGV. V lost 6 bases, J lost 8 bases, and 10 bases stayed unmatched. The CDR3 loop spans 15 amino acids. CDR3 DNA: TGTGCCAGCAGTTTGGGACAGGGGGCCCTAGAGGGCTACACCTTC. It translates to CASSLGQGALEGYTF.